Shown below are 18 T cell receptor beta chains from a single sample sequenced in a study of CD8 T cells in ankylosing spondylitis. Study findings and constraints: Ankylosing spondylitis blood appeared to be characterized by a TCR beta motif of eight or nine highly homologous variants.

One entry per CDR3 protein, called by TCRdb with MiXCR from the 5' RACE reads. The sample yields 130,000 or so distinct CDR3 sequences, 15% to 20% seen once. These TCRs' antigens remain unknown. Sequencing was carried out using blood, either unsorted or a sorted T cell fraction (not recorded which). The receptors were gathered from a male donor with ankylosing spondylitis.

In its sample, this clonotype was seen a few times. The chain recombines TRBV28 with TRBJ2-7, with D tentatively TRBD2 (5 bases). CDR3 length: 16 amino acids. V lost 6 bases to trimming and J lost 2 bases, with 20 bases between them. Germline assignment: CDR1 MDHEN and CDR2 SYDVKM. The CDR3 is CASSPLAGRGAYEQYF. In DNA, the CDR3 is TGTGCCAGCAGCCCCCTTGCGGGTAGAGGTGCCTACGAGCAGTACTTC.

This clonotype has more than one count but fewer than ten. The V and J genes are TRBV27 and TRBJ2-1, with 13 bases that match TRBD2. There are 19 residues in the CDR3. Germline V gene data show CDR1 as MNHEY and CDR2 as SMNVEV (reference sequence). V gave up 4 bases and J gave up 1 base; unmatched junction bases: 10. The CDR3 protein is CASSSRLAGGLNSYNEQFF. The CDR3 DNA sequence: TGTGCCAGCAGTTCACGACTAGCGGGAGGCCTAAATTCCTACAATGAGCAGTTCTTC.

This clonotype has more than one count but fewer than ten. The gene calls are TRBV14 and TRBJ2-7; no clear D gene. The CDR3 extends over 15 amino acids. Trimming shortened V by 6 bases and J by 0 bases, and 15 bases separated the two germline ends. Germline lookup yields CDR1 SGHDN and CDR2 FVKESK. In DNA form, the CDR3 reads TGTGCCAGCAGTCCGCTCGTTGGGGACTCCTACGAGCAGTACTTC. This encodes CASSPLVGDSYEQYF.

This chain connects TRBV7-8 to TRBJ2-3; TRBD2 is a possible D gene (6 bases). This CDR3 comprises 15 residues. V shed 3 bases and J shed 5 bases, with 15 bases lying between them. The germline gives CDR1 SGHVS, CDR2 FQNEAQ. The CDR3 sequence is CASSFDPGDGDTQYF. The DNA of the CDR3 is TGTGCCAGCAGCTTCGATCCGGGAGATGGAGATACGCAGTATTTT. Full variable domain (remainder filled in from reference TRBV7-8 and TRBJ2-3): GAGVSQSPRYKVAKRGQDVALRCDPISGHVSLFWYQQALGQGPEFLTYFQNEAQLDKSGLPSDRFFAERPEGSVSTLKIQRTQQEDSAVYLCASSFDPGDGDTQYFGPGTRLTVL.

This clonotype was counted only a few times. The CDR3, as DNA: TGTGCCAGCAGCTCAGGAGGATGGTCGGCTTTCTTT. Residues: CASSSGGWSAFF. The rearrangement links TRBV7-9 to TRBJ1-1; D unresolved. In germline, CDR1 is SEHNR, CDR2 FQNEAQ (reference sequence). Trimming took 4 bases from V and 11 from J, leaving 14 bases between them. This CDR3 is 12 amino acids long.

The rearrangement uses TRBV7-9 and TRBJ1-2; D possibly corresponds to TRBD1 (5 bases). CDR3 length equals 14 residues. Germline V gene data show CDR1 as SEHNR and CDR2 as FQNEAQ (reference sequence). The V end was cut by 8 bases, the J end by 6 bases, with 19 bases between. In DNA form, the CDR3 reads TGTGCCAGCCAACTCTCAGACAGCCCCGATGGCTACACCTTC. The encoded protein is CASQLSDSPDGYTF.

The chain uses TRBV4-1 and TRBJ2-5; 9 bases agree with TRBD1. The V and J ends lost 0 bases and 3 bases, in that order; junction bases with no gene match: 2. CDR3 size: 15 residues. The germline V gene encodes CDR1 MGHRA and CDR2 YSYEKL. Here the CDR3 reads CASSQEDRGEETQYF. The CDR3 nucleotides are TGCGCCAGCAGCCAAGAGGACAGGGGCGAAGAGACCCAGTACTTC.

The rearrangement uses TRBV24-1 and TRBJ2-1; perhaps TRBD2 as D (5 bases). The length of the CDR3 is 15 residues. CDR1 and CDR2 (germline): KGHDR, SFDVKD. Trimming cost V 3 bases and J 2 bases, with 10 bases left between them. The CDR3 coding sequence is TGTGCCACCAGTGATATCGGGGAGCCCTACAATGAGCAGTTCTTC. Translation: CATSDIGEPYNEQFF.

This clonotype was observed a few times. The chain uses TRBV12-3 or TRBV12-4 and TRBJ2-2; no clear D. V was clipped by 6 bases and J by 6 bases, with 2 bases between them. The CDR3 contains 10 residues. CDR3 DNA sequence: TGTGCCAGCAGATCCGGGGAGCTGTTTTTT. It is translated as CASRSGELFF.

This clonotype was observed a handful of times. The chain has TRBV27 and TRBJ1-1, with D perhaps TRBD1 (6 bases). Germline V gene data show CDR1 as MNHEY and CDR2 as SMNVEV (reference sequence). The CDR3 is 12 amino acids. Trimming removed 0 bases at V and 10 bases at J, with 9 bases between. In DNA form, the CDR3 reads TGTGCCAGCAGTTTATCTGGGGGCGGAGCTTTCTTT. Its translation: CASSLSGGGAFF.

The rearrangement links TRBV12-3 or TRBV12-4 to TRBJ2-2; TRBD1 is a possible D gene (5 bases). The CDR3 runs to 15 residues. Trimming stripped 5 bases from V and 6 bases from J, with 16 bases between. Here the CDR3 reads CASSPRVGWAGELFF. Here the CDR3 DNA reads TGTGCCAGCAGTCCCAGGGTCGGGTGGGCCGGGGAGCTGTTTTTT.

This chain connects TRBV2 to TRBJ2-5; a possible D gene is TRBD1 (6 bases). Deletions cut 10 bases from V and 1 base from J, with 19 bases between. Germline assignment: CDR1 SNHLY and CDR2 FYNNEI. CDR3 length equals 15 residues. CDR3 bases: TGTGCCACTATATACTACAGGGAGTCCCAAGAGACCCAGTACTTC. This gives the protein CATIYYRESQETQYF.

Only a few counts were recorded for this clonotype. This chain uses TRBV12-3 or TRBV12-4 with TRBJ2-1, with 11 nucleotides matching TRBD2. CDR3 length: 15 residues. J gave up 8 bases and V 2 bases, and 5 bases lay outside the gene matches. The DNA of the CDR3 is TGTGCCAGCAGTTTAACTAGCGGGAGCGAGGATGAGCAGTTCTTC. This gives the protein CASSLTSGSEDEQFF.

The rearrangement uses TRBV27 and TRBJ2-1; 9 bases are shared with TRBD1. This CDR3 region has 12 residues. CDR1 and CDR2 from the germline V gene are MNHEY and SMNVEV (reference sequence). Trimming cost V 2 bases and J 15 bases; bases outside gene matches: 5. The CDR3 region is CASSLRGQGAFF. CDR3 DNA: TGTGCCAGCAGTTTAAGGGGACAGGGCGCGTTCTTC.

The chain combines TRBV7-2 with TRBJ2-7; 7 bases agree with TRBD2. The V and J ends lost 4 bases and 1 base, in that order; junction bases with no gene match: 1. Germline CDR1 and CDR2: SGHTA and FQGNSA. CDR3 size: 13 residues. The CDR3, as DNA: TGTGCCAGCAGCTGGACTAGTTCCTACGAGCAGTACTTC. The encoded protein is CASSWTSSYEQYF.

The chain joins TRBV28 to TRBJ1-1, with 10 bases that match TRBD1. The germline gives CDR1 MDHEN, CDR2 SYDVKM. This CDR3 is 13 amino acids long. V dropped 8 bases and J dropped 5; count of bases not matched to a gene: 5. CDR3 sequence reads: CASGDRGLTEAFF. CDR3 sequence (DNA): TGTGCCAGCGGAGACAGGGGGCTTACTGAAGCTTTCTTT.

The sample holds a few counts of this clonotype. The chain carries TRBV7-2 and TRBJ2-2; D ambiguous. The germline V gene has CDR1 SGHTA and CDR2 FQGNSA. CDR3 size: 16 residues. Trimming took off 5 bases at V and 0 bases at J, with 13 bases between the two ends. This CDR3 is CASSPWYWTNTGELFF. CDR3 coding DNA: TGTGCCAGCAGCCCGTGGTATTGGACGAACACCGGGGAGCTGTTTTTT.

There are a few counts of this clonotype. The V and J genes are TRBV29-1 and TRBJ1-2; D possibly corresponds to TRBD1 (5 bases). The V gene's germline CDR1 is SQVTM and CDR2 ANQGSEA. The CDR3 is 13 amino acids. Trimming took 4 bases from V and 8 from J, leaving 17 bases between them. The CDR3 DNA sequence: TGCAGCGTTGTCTACGGAGGGGCCCGAGGCTACACCTTC. Its protein is CSVVYGGARGYTF.